This passage covers 19 T cell receptor beta chains from one sample sequenced in a study of blood T cell repertoires in COVID-19. Produced via immunoSEQ multiplex PCR; TCRdb's table is partial and in-frame only. In the table there are about 150,000 clones, approximately 88% of which are singletons. The sequenced sample consisted of PBMCs or T cells enriched from blood (not recorded which). These receptors were collected from an older man who had been exposed to COVID-19.

The chain uses TRBV7-2 and TRBJ1-1; no reliable D call. The germline V and J ends were trimmed by 1 base and 0 bases, with 6 bases remaining between them. Germline CDR1 and CDR2: SGHTA and FQGNSA. The CDR3 consists of 14 residues. The CDR3 DNA reads TGTGCCAGCAGCTTAGTGGCGGTGAACACTGAAGCTTTCTTT. Its translation: CASSLVAVNTEAFF.

The chain joins TRBV20-1 to TRBJ2-3; D is perhaps TRBD2 (5 bases). Germline CDR1 and CDR2: DFQATT and SNEGSKA (reference sequence). V lost 3 bases, J lost 2 bases, and 15 bases lay in between. This CDR3 spans 15 amino acids. The CDR3 region is CSASLAGLYTDTQYF. In DNA form, the CDR3 reads TGCAGTGCTAGTCTGGCGGGTCTCTACACAGATACGCAGTATTTT.

The chain uses TRBV7-3 and TRBJ2-6; D perhaps matches TRBD2 (5 bases). Germline CDR1 reads SGHTA; CDR2 reads FQGTGA. The CDR3 covers 15 residues. Between the trimmed V and J ends, which lost 5 bases and 4 bases, there was a span of 12 bases. The CDR3 spells CASSPKRAGANVLTF. The CDR3 DNA is TGTGCCAGCAGCCCTAAGAGGGCGGGGGCCAACGTCCTGACTTTC.

The V gene is TRBV5-1, the J gene TRBJ1-6, with 7 bases that match TRBD1. Germline CDR1 and CDR2: SGHRS and YFSETQ. V trimming: 4 bases; J trimming: 9 bases; junction bases outside the gene matches: 7. The CDR3 extends over 14 amino acids. The CDR3 DNA is TGCGCCAGCAGCCTGGGACAGTTTAGTTCACCCCTCCACTTT. Its translation is CASSLGQFSSPLHF.

This sequence joins TRBV4-3 and TRBJ2-2, with 8 positions matching TRBD2. J was trimmed by 6 bases and V by 1 base; bases with no gene match: 10. The CDR3 contains 17 residues. Germline V gene sequence: CDR1 LGHNA, CDR2 YSLEER. The CDR3 nucleotides are TGCGCCAGCAGCCAAGTTTCTGGACTAGCAAGTCCCGGGGAGCTGTTTTTT. Residues: CASSQVSGLASPGELFF.

V and J are TRBV6-5 and TRBJ2-1; 7 bases agree with TRBD1. The ends lost 5 bases at V and 0 bases at J; junction bases unmatched: 4. Looked up from germline, CDR1 is MNHEY and CDR2 is SVGAGI. This CDR3 has 15 residues. DNA of the CDR3: TGTGCCAGCAGTCCGGACAGGAGCTCCTACAATGAGCAGTTCTTC. Amino acid sequence: CASSPDRSSYNEQFF.

The CDR3 sequence: CASSLGTGGMDGYTF. CDR3 in DNA: TGCGCCAGCAGCTTGGGGACAGGGGGCATGGATGGCTACACCTTC. This chain connects TRBV5-1 to TRBJ1-2, with 11 bases identical to TRBD1. CDR3 length: 15 amino acids. Trimming cost V 0 bases and J 6 bases; bases outside gene matches: 4. The germline V gene has CDR1 SGHRS and CDR2 YFSETQ.

This clone was recorded many times. The chain recombines TRBV7-9 with TRBJ2-2; TRBD2 agrees at 11 bases. This CDR3 has 19 residues. V shed 5 bases, J shed 2 bases, and the junction held 13 bases outside the gene matches. Germline CDR1 SEHNR, CDR2 FQNEAQ (reference sequence). The CDR3 coding sequence is TGTGCCAGCAGCATCATTCCGGGACTAGCGGACCGAAACACCGGGGAGCTGTTTTTT. Protein sequence: CASSIIPGLADRNTGELFF.

CDR3 protein: CASSATGENYGYTF. In nucleotides, the CDR3 is TGCGCCAGCAGCGCGACAGGGGAGAACTATGGCTACACCTTC. This chain links TRBV4-3 with TRBJ1-2; 8 bases match TRBD1. The germline gives CDR1 LGHNA, CDR2 YSLEER. V dropped 5 bases and J dropped 2; count of bases not matched to a gene: 4. CDR3 length: 14 amino acids.

This clone showed up just a few times. The chain joins TRBV18 to TRBJ1-5, with D possibly matching TRBD1 (6 bases). The CDR3 extends over 13 amino acids. CDR1 is KGHSH, CDR2 LQKENI, per germline. V was cut by 6 bases and J by 7 bases, with 13 bases left in between. The CDR3 DNA follows: TGTGCCAGCTCCCCCGGGGGGGCCCAGCCCCAGCATTTT. Translating it yields CASSPGGAQPQHF. The full variable domain, rest sourced from reference TRBV18 and TRBJ1-5, is NAGVMQNPRHLVRRRGQEARLRCSPMKGHSHVYWYRQLPEEGLKFMVYLQKENIIDESGMPKERFSAEFPKEGPSILRIQQVVRGDSAAYFCASSPGGAQPQHFGDGTRLSIL.

The chain uses TRBV5-5 and TRBJ1-5, with 7 bases identical to TRBD1. V shed 4 bases, J shed 0 bases, and the junction held 1 base outside the gene matches. CDR1 and CDR2 (germline): SGHKS, YYEKEE (reference sequence). The CDR3 runs to 14 residues. For the CDR3, the DNA is TGTGCCAGCAGCGGGACAGATAGCAATCAGCCCCAGCATTTT. Translating gives CASSGTDSNQPQHF. Full variable domain (remainder filled in from reference TRBV5-5 and TRBJ1-5): DAGVTQSPTHLIKTRGQQVTLRCSPISGHKSVSWYQQVLGQGPQFIFQYYEKEERGRGNFPDRFSARQFPNYSSELNVNALLLGDSALYLCASSGTDSNQPQHFGDGTRLSIL.

The chain combines TRBV14 with TRBJ1-5; D gene ambiguous. Trimming took 3 bases from V and 0 from J, leaving 21 bases between them. Germline loops: CDR1 SGHDN, CDR2 FVKESK. The CDR3 extends over 19 amino acids. CDR3 sequence reads: CASSHDEAVPFYSNQPQHF. The CDR3 DNA follows: TGTGCCAGCAGCCATGACGAGGCCGTGCCCTTTTATAGCAATCAGCCCCAGCATTTT.

V gene TRBV29-1 combines with J gene TRBJ1-1; the D is unclear. Germline V gives CDR1 SQVTM, CDR2 ANQGSEA. The CDR3 spans 11 residues. V was clipped by 7 bases and J by 10 bases, with 16 bases between them. The CDR3 is CSATLNGGAFF. CDR3 nucleotides: TGCAGCGCTACGCTTAATGGAGGAGCTTTCTTT.

J is TRBJ1-4 and V is TRBV4-3; tentative D call: TRBD1 (6 bases). Germline lookup yields CDR1 LGHNA and CDR2 YSLEER. CDR3 length: 15 amino acids. Trimming stripped 0 bases from V and 8 bases from J, with 13 bases between. The CDR3 here is CASSQERGTYEKLFF. In nucleotides, the CDR3 is TGCGCCAGCAGCCAAGAACGAGGGACATACGAAAAACTGTTTTTT.

This chain uses TRBV30 with TRBJ1-2; 9 bases match TRBD1. The CDR3 extends over 13 amino acids. Germline V gene data show CDR1 as GTSNPN and CDR2 as SVGIG (reference sequence). The V gene end was trimmed by 4 bases and the J gene end by 8 bases; junction bases not matched to a gene: 8. The CDR3 DNA sequence: TGTGCCTGGAACCCGGGGACAGGGAGAGGCTACACCTTC. Encoded protein: CAWNPGTGRGYTF.

The chain combines TRBV6-5 with TRBJ1-1, with D possibly TRBD1 on 5 matching bases. Per the germline V gene, CDR1 is MNHEY and CDR2 is SVGAGI. The V end was cut by 5 bases, the J end by 4 bases, with 17 bases between. The CDR3 totals 15 residues. The CDR3 DNA reads as TGTGCCAGCAGTAAAATTAGGGGTTCCTTCACTGAAGCTTTCTTT. It is translated as CASSKIRGSFTEAFF.

This rearrangement joins TRBV6-5 to TRBJ1-3, with a tentative D call TRBD1 (5 bases). CDR3 length: 12 residues. Per germline, CDR1 MNHEY and CDR2 SVGAGI. Between the trimmed V and J ends, which lost 9 bases and 2 bases, there was a span of 8 bases. In DNA, the CDR3 is TGTGCCAGTTCAGGGACTGGAAACACCATATATTTT. Encoded protein: CASSGTGNTIYF.

The V gene is TRBV6-6, the J gene TRBJ1-2, with 12 nucleotides matching TRBD1. This CDR3 comprises 17 residues. Germline-derived CDR1 and CDR2 are MNHNY and SVGAGI (reference sequence). V lost 5 bases to trimming and J lost 6 bases; unmatched junction nucleotides: 13. CDR3 DNA: TGTGCCAGCAGTCTTATGACCCGGGGGACAGGGGGCGATGGCTACACCTTC. Translation gives CASSLMTRGTGGDGYTF.

V is TRBV7-8 and J is TRBJ1-2; a possible D gene is TRBD1 (5 bases). CDR1 and CDR2 from the germline V gene are SGHVS and FQNEAQ. Between the trimmed V and J ends, which lost 1 base and 6 bases, there was a span of 15 bases. The length of the CDR3 is 15 residues. This chain's CDR3 is CASSLEGRSGDGYTF. CDR3 DNA: TGTGCCAGCAGCTTAGAGGGACGTAGCGGGGATGGCTACACCTTC.